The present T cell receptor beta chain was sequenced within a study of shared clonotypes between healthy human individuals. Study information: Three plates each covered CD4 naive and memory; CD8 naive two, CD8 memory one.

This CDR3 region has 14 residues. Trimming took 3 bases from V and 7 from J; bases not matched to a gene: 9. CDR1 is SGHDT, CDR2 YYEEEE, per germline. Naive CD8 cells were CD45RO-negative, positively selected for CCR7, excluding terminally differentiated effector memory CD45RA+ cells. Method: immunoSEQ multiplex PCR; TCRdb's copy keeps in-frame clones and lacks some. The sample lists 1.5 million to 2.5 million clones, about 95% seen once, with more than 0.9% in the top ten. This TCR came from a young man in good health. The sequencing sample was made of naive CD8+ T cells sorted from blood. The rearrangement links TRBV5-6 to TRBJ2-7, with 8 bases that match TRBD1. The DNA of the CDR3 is TGTGCCAGCAGCTCCGGGACAGGTACCTGGGAGCAGTACTTC. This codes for CASSSGTGTWEQYF.